Listed below are T cell receptor beta chains from one sample, sequenced in a study of molecular identifiers for immune sequencing clone quantification. TCRdb used MiXCR to reprocess the PCR reads, holding one entry per CDR3 protein. The data contain about 510,000 distinct CDR3 sequences, 20% to 25% of them singletons. Sequencing used naive CD8+ T cells from blood, with Jurkat cell RNA spiked in. The receptors were sampled from a human donor in good health. Some libraries in this study had Jurkat cell RNA spiked in. Each CDR3 is given with its conserved first and last residue.

v_call: TRBV5-1; cdr3_aa: CASSWTGGDGYGYTF
v_call: TRBV28; cdr3_aa: CASSLRVFGEKLFF
v_call: TRBV19; cdr3_aa: CASWGTAGPNYGYTF
v_call: TRBV7-6; cdr3_aa: CASSLDAPLGGQEIKDTQYF
v_call: TRBV5-1; cdr3_aa: CASLAIGTDTQYF
v_call: TRBV12-3/TRBV12-4; cdr3_aa: CASSMGAYGYTF
v_call: TRBV24-1; cdr3_aa: CATSSNEQFF
v_call: TRBV14; cdr3_aa: CASSQDDRLAGGTGELFF
v_call: TRBV20-1; cdr3_aa: CSAKYVGGPYQETQYF
v_call: TRBV3-1; cdr3_aa: CASSQPGLAGEETQYF
v_call: TRBV5-4; cdr3_aa: CASSYSGGNEKLFF
v_call: TRBV5-4; cdr3_aa: CASSLIGGMNTEAFF
v_call: TRBV20-1; cdr3_aa: CSARDKRGSGNQPQHF
v_call: TRBV2; cdr3_aa: CASDLSGSTDTQYF
v_call: TRBV11-1; cdr3_aa: CASSFGRVRSTDTQYF
v_call: TRBV9; cdr3_aa: CASSVAPGQTNYGYTF
v_call: TRBV3-1; cdr3_aa: CASSHDWGGVNEQFF
v_call: TRBV6-4; cdr3_aa: CASSDSPGAGELFF
v_call: TRBV5-6; cdr3_aa: CASSFAARSYEQYF
v_call: TRBV19; cdr3_aa: CASSMGTGPTSPLHF
v_call: TRBV7-8; cdr3_aa: CASSLAWGNTEAFF
v_call: TRBV30; cdr3_aa: CAWEDMGTMNTEAFF
v_call: TRBV4-1; cdr3_aa: CASSQRDEAYEQYF
v_call: TRBV7-9; cdr3_aa: CALVFTYNEQFF
v_call: TRBV4-3; cdr3_aa: CASSQVGQSNSPLHF
v_call: TRBV6-5; cdr3_aa: CASSKGLAASDNEQFF
v_call: TRBV29-1; cdr3_aa: CSVESGRAYDEQFF
v_call: TRBV29-1; cdr3_aa: CSPTGTRTTGELFF
v_call: TRBV6-5; cdr3_aa: CASTTGFSGDEQFF
v_call: TRBV11-2; cdr3_aa: CASSLDPGMGMAQYF
v_call: TRBV6-5; cdr3_aa: CASSAPGLSLYTEAFF
v_call: TRBV7-2; cdr3_aa: CASSSTLAVNTDTQYF
v_call: TRBV6-5; cdr3_aa: CASRTGTGALNTEAFF
v_call: TRBV11-2; cdr3_aa: CASSFSGTQYF
v_call: TRBV27; cdr3_aa: CASSLVGGLYTEAFF
v_call: TRBV20-1; cdr3_aa: CSARVEGVAYEQYF
v_call: TRBV7-2; cdr3_aa: CANSSVTGGTEAFF
v_call: TRBV27; cdr3_aa: CASAGAMNTEAFF
v_call: TRBV2; cdr3_aa: CASKAGSNQPQHF
v_call: TRBV20-1; cdr3_aa: CSASLTGGRNQPQHF
v_call: TRBV20-1; cdr3_aa: CSARDVDSNEKPFF
v_call: TRBV9; cdr3_aa: CASSIDQGAAYEQYF